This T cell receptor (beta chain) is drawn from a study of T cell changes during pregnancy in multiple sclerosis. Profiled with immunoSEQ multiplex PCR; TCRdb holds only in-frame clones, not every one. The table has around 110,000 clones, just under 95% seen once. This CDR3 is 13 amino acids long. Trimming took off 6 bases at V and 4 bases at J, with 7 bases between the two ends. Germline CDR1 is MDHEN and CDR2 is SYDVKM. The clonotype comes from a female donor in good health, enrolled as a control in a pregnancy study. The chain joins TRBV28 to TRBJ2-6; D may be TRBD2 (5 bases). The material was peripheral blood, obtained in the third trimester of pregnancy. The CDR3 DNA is TGTGCCAGCAGCCCGGGGGGGGCCAACGTCCTGACTTTC. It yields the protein CASSPGGANVLTF.